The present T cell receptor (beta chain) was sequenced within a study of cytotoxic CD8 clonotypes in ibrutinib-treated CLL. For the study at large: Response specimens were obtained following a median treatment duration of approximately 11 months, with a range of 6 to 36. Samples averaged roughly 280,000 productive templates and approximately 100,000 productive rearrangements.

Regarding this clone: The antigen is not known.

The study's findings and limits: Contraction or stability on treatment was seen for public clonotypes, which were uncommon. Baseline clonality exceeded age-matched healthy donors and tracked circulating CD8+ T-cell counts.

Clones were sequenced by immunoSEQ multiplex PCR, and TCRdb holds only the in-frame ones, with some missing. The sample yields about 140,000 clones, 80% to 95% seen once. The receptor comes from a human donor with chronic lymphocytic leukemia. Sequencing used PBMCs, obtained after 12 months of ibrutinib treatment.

The CDR3 DNA is TGTGCCAGCAGCTCGATTCGTCTAGCGGAAAGCACAGATACGCAGTATTTT. Translating gives CASSSIRLAESTDTQYF. V and J are TRBV13 and TRBJ2-3; the match to TRBD2 covers 7 bases. Unmatched junction bases numbered 10, after V lost 4 bases and J lost 0 bases. This CDR3 comprises 17 residues. The germline V gene encodes CDR1 PRHDT and CDR2 FYEKMQ (reference sequence).